This T cell receptor beta chain was sequenced during a study of CD8+CD57+ T cells in acquired aplastic anemia. Overall study: Yields of DNA that came from sorted CD4+ and CD8+ cells averaged around 3 ug.

Genomic DNA served as template for TCR beta VDJ and CDR3 profiling. TCRdb fed the reads into MiXCR, producing one record per CDR3 protein. The repertoire has a few hundred thousand distinct CDR3 sequences, less than 85% of them found once; the top ten carry approximately 40%. For this clonotype: Its antigen is unknown.

This CDR3 spans 12 amino acids. The ends were cut back, 7 bases at V and 4 bases at J, with 11 bases in the middle. From germline, CDR1 is SGHRS and CDR2 YFSETQ. General study results and limits: No significant patient-versus-control difference appeared in CD8+ Simpson's diversity.

Selection for sequencing was limited to patients who had shown CD8+CD57+ cell expansion by flow cytometry. The TCR originated in a human donor with aplastic anemia. The specimen was sorted CD4+, CD8+, or CD8+CD57+ T cells (not recorded which) from PBMCs. The chain recombines TRBV5-1 with TRBJ1-1; D remains unclear. For the CDR3, the DNA is TGCGCCAGCTTTAATCGGGGCACTGAAGCTTTCTTT. Protein product: CASFNRGTEAFF.